The next 6 T cell receptor beta chains were all read from a single sample in a study of cytomegalovirus exposure and HLA in healthy donors. Primers: 60 Vbeta forward and 13 Jbeta reverse. Assay: immunoSEQ multiplex PCR; the TCRdb copy retains only in-frame clones and omits some. In the table there are more than 150,000 clones, about four fifths of which are singletons. Sequencing input: PBMCs. The receptors originated from a woman aged 50 to 60 in good health and CMV-seropositive.

The rearrangement uses TRBV5-1 and TRBJ1-6; D is possibly TRBD1 (5 bases). V lost 0 bases, J lost 7 bases, and 17 bases lay in between. The CDR3 spans 17 residues. The germline gives CDR1 SGHRS, CDR2 YFSETQ. In DNA form, the CDR3 reads TGCGCCAGCAGCTTGGAATGGGGGGAGGGGTACAATTCACCCCTCCACTTT. This translates into CASSLEWGEGYNSPLHF.

The chain employs TRBV7-9 and TRBJ1-4; 7 positions agree with TRBD1. Unmatched junction bases numbered 7, after V lost 1 base and J lost 8 bases. CDR3 size: 15 residues. Germline CDR1 SEHNR, CDR2 FQNEAQ (reference sequence). The CDR3 coding sequence is TGTGCCAGCAGCTTAGATGTTCAGGGGGGCGAAAAACTGTTTTTT. It encodes CASSLDVQGGEKLFF.

A remark on this clone: Its ends do not fully match the called genes, so a read error is possible. Other DNA sequences in this specimen translate into the identical CDR3. CDR3 protein: CASSFASGDTGELFF. CDR3 in DNA: TGCGCCAGCAGCTTCGCTAGCGGGGACACCGGGGAGCTGTTCTTT. The V call is TRBV5-1, the J call TRBJ2-2, with 9 bases aligning to TRBD2. Germline values: CDR1 SGHRS, CDR2 YFSETQ. The CDR3 is 15 amino acids.

The rearrangement links TRBV29-1 to TRBJ1-2; TRBD1 might be the D (6 bases). Trimming removed 7 bases at V and 6 bases at J, with 9 bases between. The germline V gene has CDR1 SQVTM and CDR2 ANQGSEA. The CDR3 extends over 10 amino acids. The CDR3 DNA follows: TGCAGCGCAGGGGTTAATGGCTACACCTTC. Protein product: CSAGVNGYTF.

The V gene is TRBV9, the J gene TRBJ2-5; 14 nucleotides match TRBD2. The CDR3 runs to 16 residues. Germline V gene lookup returns CDR1 SGDLS and CDR2 YYNGEE. The ends lost 1 base at V and 7 bases at J; junction bases unmatched: 6. CDR3 DNA: TGTGCCAGCAGCGTAAAGGGGACTAGCGGGGGAGGGACCCAGTACTTC. As protein: CASSVKGTSGGGTQYF.

The chain carries TRBV7-2 and TRBJ2-2; TRBD2 aligns across 9 bases. V lost 3 bases and J lost 6; bases outside the gene matches: 11. The CDR3 sequence is 17 residues long. Looked up from germline, CDR1 is SGHTA and CDR2 is FQGNSA. Here the CDR3 reads CASSFGRGGGEPGELFF. Written as DNA, the CDR3 is TGTGCCAGCAGCTTTGGTAGAGGCGGGGGGGAGCCCGGGGAGCTGTTTTTT.